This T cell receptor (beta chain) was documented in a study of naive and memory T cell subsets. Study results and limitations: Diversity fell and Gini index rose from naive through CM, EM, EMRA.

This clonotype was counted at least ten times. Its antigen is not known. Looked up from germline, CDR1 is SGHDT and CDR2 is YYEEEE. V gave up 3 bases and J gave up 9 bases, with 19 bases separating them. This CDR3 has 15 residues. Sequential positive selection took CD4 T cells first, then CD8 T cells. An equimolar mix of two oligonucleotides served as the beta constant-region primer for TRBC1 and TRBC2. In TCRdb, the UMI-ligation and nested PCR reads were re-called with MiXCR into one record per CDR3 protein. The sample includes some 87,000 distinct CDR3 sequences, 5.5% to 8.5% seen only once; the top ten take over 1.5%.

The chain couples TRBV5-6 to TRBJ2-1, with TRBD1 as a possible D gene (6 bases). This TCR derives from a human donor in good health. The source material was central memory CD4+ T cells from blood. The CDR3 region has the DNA TGTGCCAGCAGCTCTGACAGGCACTTTCCAAGTGAGCAGTTCTTC. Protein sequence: CASSSDRHFPSEQFF.